These 30 T cell receptor beta chains were all obtained from the same sample, sequenced in a study of blood T cell repertoires in COVID-19. Measured with immunoSEQ multiplex PCR; TCRdb has only the in-frame clones, and not every one. Here the sample spans 300,000 to 400,000 clones, 75% to 90% being singletons. Sequencing was carried out using PBMCs or T cells enriched from blood (not recorded which). Every receptor here comes from a man younger than 40 who had recovered from COVID-19.

The rearrangement links TRBV18 to TRBJ1-1, with D unresolved. V shed 2 bases and J shed 1 base, with 20 bases lying between them. Germline lookup yields CDR1 KGHSH and CDR2 LQKENI. The CDR3 covers 18 residues. The CDR3 sequence is CASSPASAVGRGNTEAFF. The CDR3 coding sequence is TGTGCCAGCTCACCAGCATCGGCAGTAGGGCGGGGGAACACTGAAGCTTTCTTT.

This clone was recorded a few times. J is TRBJ1-5 and V is TRBV7-9, with no clear D. Germline V gene lookup returns CDR1 SEHNR and CDR2 FQNEAQ (reference sequence). The V end lost 5 bases, the J end lost 5 bases, and 16 bases lay between the germline ends. The CDR3 runs 15 residues. The CDR3: CASSPPLEGDQPQHF. For the CDR3, the DNA is TGTGCCAGCAGCCCGCCTCTTGAGGGAGATCAGCCCCAGCATTTT.

The V call is TRBV11-3, the J call TRBJ1-2; TRBD1 is a possible D gene (5 bases). CDR1 is SGHNT, CDR2 YENEEA, per germline. The CDR3 loop spans 12 amino acids. Trimming removed 3 bases from V and 8 bases from J, with 10 bases in between. The CDR3 sequence: CASSLEGLGYTF. CDR3 DNA: TGTGCCAGCAGCTTGGAGGGGCTGGGCTACACCTTC.

The chain's CDR3 is CASSTGSGVDTQYF. The CDR3 DNA follows: TGTGCCAGCAGCACCGGGTCAGGGGTAGATACGCAGTATTTT. This chain links TRBV6-5 with TRBJ2-3, with a weak D call TRBD1 (6 bases). CDR1 and CDR2 from the germline V gene are MNHEY and SVGAGI. V lost 6 bases and J lost 5, with 15 bases in between. The CDR3 loop spans 14 amino acids.

The CDR3 loop reads CASTTGGGTEAFF. DNA of the CDR3: TGTGCCAGCACCACAGGGGGAGGAACTGAAGCTTTCTTT. This rearrangement joins TRBV2 to TRBJ1-1, with 8 bases that match TRBD1. Germline loops: CDR1 SNHLY, CDR2 FYNNEI. The V and J ends lost 7 bases and 5 bases, in that order; junction bases with no gene match: 6. The CDR3 is 13 residues long. The variable domain in full, with the rest retrieved from reference TRBV2 and TRBJ1-1, is EPEVTQTPSHQVTQMGQEVILRCVPISNHLYFYWYRQILGQKVEFLVSFYNNEISEKSEIFDDQFSVERPDGSNFTLKIRSTKLEDSAMYFCASTTGGGTEAFFGQGTRLTVV.

The sample holds a few counts of this clone. The chain carries TRBV2 and TRBJ1-6; no clear D. Germline V CDR1 and CDR2: SNHLY, FYNNEI. Trimming shortened V by 6 bases and J by 14 bases, and 26 bases separated the two germline ends. The CDR3 spans 16 residues. The CDR3 sequence: CASSSPGLEGGLALHF. DNA for the CDR3: TGTGCCAGCAGCTCTCCGGGCCTCGAGGGTGGTTTGGCCCTCCACTTT.

The V call is TRBV28, the J call TRBJ2-3; 7 bases agree with TRBD1. V shed 6 bases, J shed 5 bases, and the junction held 8 bases outside the gene matches. The CDR3 sequence is 14 residues long. CDR1 is MDHEN, CDR2 SYDVKM, per germline. The CDR3 protein is CASRLGTAIDTQYF. Written as DNA, the CDR3 is TGTGCCAGCAGGCTCGGGACAGCAATAGATACGCAGTATTTT.

The gene calls are TRBV6-1 and TRBJ2-2; 7 bases line up with TRBD2. J gave up 6 bases and V 2 bases, and 6 bases lay outside the gene matches. The CDR3 sequence is 15 residues long. Germline V gene lookup returns CDR1 MNHNS and CDR2 SASEGT. The CDR3 reads CASSEMNGGAGELFF. Written as DNA, the CDR3 is TGTGCCAGCAGTGAAATGAATGGGGGGGCCGGGGAGCTGTTTTTT.

The gene calls are TRBV5-1 and TRBJ1-1; TRBD1 aligns across 9 bases. J gave up 3 bases and V 4 bases, and 4 bases lay outside the gene matches. Germline CDR1 is SGHRS and CDR2 is YFSETQ. The CDR3 sequence is 14 residues long. The CDR3 here is CASSLRQGDTEAFF. Here the CDR3 DNA reads TGCGCCAGCAGCCTCCGACAGGGGGACACTGAAGCTTTCTTT.

The chain employs TRBV3-1 (or the pseudogene TRBV3-2) and TRBJ1-2; weak D call: TRBD1 (5 bases). This CDR3 region has 15 residues. Germline lookup yields CDR1 LGHDT and CDR2 YNNKEL (reference sequence). V shed 2 bases and J shed 3 bases, with 13 bases lying between them. Here the CDR3 reads CASSQSKGWDYGYTF. For the CDR3, the DNA is TGTGCCAGCAGCCAATCAAAGGGGTGGGACTATGGCTACACCTTC.

The chain employs TRBV3-1 (or the pseudogene TRBV3-2) and TRBJ1-1; weak D call: TRBD1 (5 bases). Germline CDR1 is LGHDT and CDR2 is YNNKEL (reference sequence). The CDR3 has 14 residues. Trimming removed 4 bases at V and 7 bases at J, with 16 bases between. The CDR3: CASSPAADSVEAFF. The CDR3 nucleotides are TGTGCCAGCAGCCCCGCAGCTGACAGTGTTGAAGCTTTCTTT.

The chain carries TRBV19 and TRBJ1-1; TRBD1 aligns across 7 bases. CDR1 is LNHDA, CDR2 SQIVND, per germline (reference sequence). V lost 7 bases to trimming and J lost 4 bases; unmatched junction nucleotides: 3. The CDR3 runs 12 residues. The CDR3 region is CASMTGSTEAFF. The CDR3 DNA follows: TGTGCCAGTATGACAGGGAGCACTGAAGCTTTCTTT. Variable domain in full (rest from reference TRBV19 and TRBJ1-1): DGGITQSPKYLFRKEGQNVTLSCEQNLNHDAMYWYRQDPGQGLRLIYYSQIVNDFQKGDIAEGYSVSREKKESFPLTVTSAQKNPTAFYLCASMTGSTEAFFGQGTRLTVV.

The chain links TRBV7-9 to TRBJ2-7; 8 bases are a match to TRBD1. CDR1 is SEHNR and CDR2 is FQNEAQ in the germline V gene (reference sequence). Trimming cost V 5 bases and J 3 bases; bases outside gene matches: 15. This CDR3 comprises 17 residues. Here the CDR3 DNA reads TGTGCCAGCAGCCGCCGGACAGGGAAGGAGAAGGTCTACGAGCAGTACTTC. This sequence encodes CASSRRTGKEKVYEQYF. Together with reference TRBV7-9 and TRBJ2-7, the CDR3 gives the full variable domain: DTGVSQNPRHKITKRGQNVTFRCDPISEHNRLYWYRQTLGQGPEFLTYFQNEAQLEKSRLLSDRFSAERPKGSFSTLEIQRTEQGDSAMYLCASSRRTGKEKVYEQYFGPGTRLTVT.

The gene calls are TRBV18 and TRBJ1-4, with no clear D. Trimming left V 4 bases short and J 4 bases short, with 10 bases between. The CDR3 loop spans 14 amino acids. CDR1 and CDR2 (germline): KGHSH, LQKENI. The CDR3 loop is CASSRGGNNEKLFF. The CDR3 DNA reads TGTGCCAGCTCACGGGGAGGGAATAATGAAAAACTGTTTTTT.

This chain joins TRBV10-1 and TRBJ1-1; no definite D call. This CDR3 region has 13 residues. V was clipped by 4 bases and J by 4 bases, with 10 bases between them. Germline V lookup: CDR1 WNHNN, CDR2 SYGVQD (reference sequence). This CDR3 reads CASSVGFRTEAFF. The CDR3 region has the DNA TGCGCCAGCAGTGTGGGCTTCCGCACTGAAGCTTTCTTT.

V usage is TRBV7-8 and J usage is TRBJ1-2; 7 bases align to TRBD1. Germline V gene data show CDR1 as SGHVS and CDR2 as FQNEAQ. The CDR3 consists of 13 residues. V gave up 5 bases and J gave up 6 bases; unmatched junction bases: 6. CDR3 amino acids: CASSPTGEHGYTF. The CDR3 nucleotides are TGTGCCAGCAGCCCAACAGGGGAGCATGGCTACACCTTC.

This rearrangement joins TRBV7-9 to TRBJ2-7; 9 bases fit TRBD2. The CDR3 contains 15 residues. Germline CDR1 SEHNR, CDR2 FQNEAQ (reference sequence). V shed 3 bases and J 2 bases; nucleotides not matched to a gene: 5. CDR3 in amino acids: CASSFALAGTYEQYF. The CDR3 nucleotides are TGTGCCAGCAGCTTCGCGCTAGCGGGGACCTACGAGCAGTACTTC.

The chain uses TRBV21-1 and TRBJ1-5; TRBD1, the table's D call, lacks a check against the DNA. TRBV21-1 is a pseudogene locus. This CDR3 comprises 15 residues. The CDR3 is CASSKNRYSNQPQHF. The CDR3 coding sequence is TGTGCCAGCAGCAAGAACAGGTATAGCAATCAGCCCCAGCATTTT.

The J gene is TRBJ2-5, the V gene TRBV6-5, with a tentative D call TRBD1 (6 bases). Germline V CDR1 and CDR2: MNHEY, SVGAGI. CDR3 length: 14 amino acids. The V gene lost 6 bases and the J gene lost 3 bases, with 14 bases spanning the gap. The CDR3 DNA is TGTGCCAGCAGGGGGATCACAGGGAAAGAGACCCAGTACTTC. This sequence encodes CASRGITGKETQYF.

This chain connects TRBV7-9 to TRBJ2-1; a weak D match, TRBD2 (6 bases). This CDR3 spans 16 amino acids. Germline V gene data show CDR1 as SEHNR and CDR2 as FQNEAQ (reference sequence). Trimming shortened V by 5 bases and J by 3 bases, and 17 bases separated the two germline ends. CDR3 sequence: CASSPSGEVSYNEQFF. CDR3 nucleotide sequence: TGTGCCAGCAGCCCCTCGGGGGAGGTTAGCTACAATGAGCAGTTCTTC.

The rearrangement uses TRBV27 and TRBJ2-2; D not certain. The V gene lost 2 bases and the J gene lost 2 bases, with 3 bases spanning the gap. The CDR3 has 13 residues. Germline V gene lookup returns CDR1 MNHEY and CDR2 SMNVEV (reference sequence). The CDR3 reads CASSLLNTGELFF. The CDR3 DNA follows: TGTGCCAGCAGTTTACTTAACACCGGGGAGCTGTTTTTT.

The chain has TRBV6-5 and TRBJ1-5, with TRBD1 identical over 7 bases. Unmatched junction bases numbered 7, after V lost 2 bases and J lost 6 bases. This CDR3 is 15 amino acids long. Germline V gives CDR1 MNHEY, CDR2 SVGAGI. CDR3 nucleotides: TGTGCCAGCAGTTACAGACAGGGTGGCAGTCAGCCCCAGCATTTT. As protein: CASSYRQGGSQPQHF.

The V and J genes are TRBV30 and TRBJ2-4, with D maybe TRBD1 (6 bases). The CDR3 loop spans 14 amino acids. The V end was cut by 1 base, the J end by 7 bases, with 14 bases between. CDR1 GTSNPN and CDR2 SVGIG come from the germline V gene (reference sequence). The CDR3 region is CAWSGGTGGNIQYF. CDR3 sequence (DNA): TGTGCCTGGAGTGGTGGTACTGGGGGCAACATTCAGTACTTC.

This chain links TRBV28 with TRBJ2-3; 7 bases match TRBD2. CDR3 size: 11 residues. Germline V CDR1 and CDR2: MDHEN, SYDVKM. V lost 6 bases to trimming and J lost 13 bases; unmatched junction nucleotides: 7. CDR3 in DNA: TGTGCCAGCAGCACCGAGGCGGGGGAGTATTTT. It is translated as CASSTEAGEYF. Filled out from reference TRBV28 and TRBJ2-3, the complete variable domain reads DVKVTQSSRYLVKRTGEKVFLECVQDMDHENMFWYRQDPGLGLRLIYFSYDVKMKEKGDIPEGYSVSREKKERFSLILESASTNQTSMYLCASSTEAGEYFGPGTRLTVL.

The chain is built from TRBV3-1 (or the pseudogene TRBV3-2) and TRBJ2-3, with D possibly TRBD2 on 7 matching bases. The CDR3 consists of 15 residues. Germline assignment: CDR1 LGHDT and CDR2 YNNKEL (reference sequence). The V end lost 6 bases, the J end lost 5 bases, and 18 bases lay between the germline ends. The CDR3 DNA is TGTGCCAGCAGGGCAAGGGGGGGCATTGGAGATACGCAGTATTTT. Translated, it gives CASRARGGIGDTQYF.

V and J are TRBV5-1 and TRBJ2-2; 9 bases are shared with TRBD2. CDR3 length: 16 residues. Germline CDR1 and CDR2: SGHRS and YFSETQ. With 1 base clipped from V and 7 bases from J, the junction kept 8 bases outside the gene matches. The DNA of the CDR3 is TGCGCCAGCAGCTTGATAATTAGCGGGGGTTACGGGGAGCTGTTTTTT. Translation: CASSLIISGGYGELFF.

The chain couples TRBV10-1 to TRBJ1-5; D is unclear. Germline CDR1 and CDR2: WNHNN and SYGVQD (reference sequence). V lost 3 bases to trimming and J lost 5 bases, with 5 bases between them. The CDR3 totals 12 residues. The CDR3 here is CASSDPDQPQHF. The DNA for the CDR3 is TGCGCCAGCAGTGACCCTGATCAGCCCCAGCATTTT.

V is TRBV5-1 and J is TRBJ1-3, with D unresolved. The CDR3 runs to 16 residues. V gave up 2 bases and J gave up 4 bases, with 16 bases separating them. The V gene's germline CDR1 is SGHRS and CDR2 YFSETQ. CDR3 sequence: CASSFSASAVGNTIYF. The DNA for the CDR3 is TGCGCCAGCAGCTTCAGCGCATCAGCGGTCGGAAACACCATATATTTT.

The genes are TRBV28 and TRBJ1-5, with D perhaps matching TRBD1 (5 bases). The CDR3 has 15 amino acids. V lost 6 bases and J lost 2, with 14 bases in between. Germline V gene lookup returns CDR1 MDHEN and CDR2 SYDVKM. The CDR3 coding sequence is TGTGCCAGCAGCGCGGGGGGGGTGGGCAATCAGCCCCAGCATTTT. Translated, it gives CASSAGGVGNQPQHF.

The genes are TRBV28 and TRBJ2-7; a weak D match, TRBD1 (6 bases). Per the germline V gene, CDR1 is MDHEN and CDR2 is SYDVKM. The CDR3 runs to 14 residues. The ends were cut back, 10 bases at V and 1 base at J, with 17 bases in the middle. The DNA for the CDR3 is TGTGCCACCGGTAGATACAGGGTGTCCTACGAGCAGTACTTC. This translates into CATGRYRVSYEQYF. The whole variable domain, filled in from reference TRBV28 and TRBJ2-7, reads DVKVTQSSRYLVKRTGEKVFLECVQDMDHENMFWYRQDPGLGLRLIYFSYDVKMKEKGDIPEGYSVSREKKERFSLILESASTNQTSMYLCATGRYRVSYEQYFGPGTRLTVT.